The clone carrying this T cell receptor (beta chain) was seen at least ten times. Its cognate antigen is unknown. This CDR3 has 15 residues. The J segment lost 5 bases and the V segment lost 7 bases, leaving 13 bases of the junction unmatched. Unique molecular identifiers were used to barcode this TCRbeta library. In TCRdb, the PCR reads were re-called with MiXCR into one record per CDR3 protein. The data show approximately 490,000 distinct CDR3 sequences, 8% to 11% seen once. This sample is drawn from a study of T-cell reconstitution after alpha-beta-depleted transplantation in children. Study observations and caveats: Newly produced T cells mostly provided counts and TCRbeta diversity after one year, as hyperexpanded clones declined.

The rearrangement links TRBV12-3 or TRBV12-4 to TRBJ1-2; 7 positions match TRBD1. Sequences were derived from PBMCs, sampled before TCRalphabeta/CD19-depleted stem cell transplant. This clonotype was sampled from a child aged 2 to 15 with inherited bone marrow failure, due to receive a stem cell transplant. In nucleotides, the CDR3 is TGTGCCAGCACCCTACTAAACAGGGGAACTTATGGCTACACCTTC. Protein: CASTLLNRGTYGYTF.